The rows below give T cell receptor beta chains drawn from one sample of a study of human T cells and chemical hapten exposure. TCRdb re-called the RACE reads with MiXCR, one entry per CDR3 protein. Of 95,000 to 150,000 distinct CDR3 sequences listed, about 14% were seen once; the top ten hold approximately 2.8%. The material was whole blood, obtained in connection with sensitization to the hapten diphenylcyclopropenone (DPC). The source of these receptors is a woman aged 18-35 years with alopecia areata. Some clones in this sample may be carry-over from other donors' samples. CDR3s include the opening cysteine and the closing phenylalanine or tryptophan. A D gene is named only where the DNA matches it firmly. Where a row states a size, it is once, few, many or the class of an expanded clone; other rows omit it.

NA	TRBV19	TRBJ1-6	NA	TGTGCCAGTAGTCCCAGCCGGCATTCACCCCTCCACTTT	CASSPSRHSPLHF
many	TRBV12-3/TRBV12-4	TRBJ1-4	NA	TGTGCCAGCGGGCAACAGGCAACTAATGAAAAACTGTTTTTT	CASGQQATNEKLFF
many	TRBV7-9	TRBJ2-3	TRBD1	TGTGCCAGCAGCTTAGTGTTGAGGGGGCAAGCCGATACGCAGTATTTT	CASSLVLRGQADTQYF
NA	TRBV20-1	TRBJ2-5	TRBD2	TGCAGTGCTAGAGCGTGGACTAGCGGGGGCCCTATCCAAGAGACCCAGTACTTC	CSARAWTSGGPIQETQYF
few	TRBV24-1	TRBJ2-7	NA	TGTGCCACCAGTGATCCCGGGTTCCCTCAGTACTTC	CATSDPGFPQYF
NA	TRBV7-2	TRBJ2-5	TRBD1	TGTGCCAGCAGCCCCCGGACAGGGGGGGAAGAGACCCAGTACTTC	CASSPRTGGEETQYF
many	TRBV7-9	TRBJ2-4	NA	TGTGCCAGCAGCTTGGACGGAGGCAAAAACATTCAGTACTTC	CASSLDGGKNIQYF
many	TRBV9	TRBJ1-4	NA	TGTGCCAGCAGCGTAGCAGGGAACGGGAATGAAAAACTGTTTTTT	CASSVAGNGNEKLFF
NA	TRBV27	TRBJ1-5	TRBD1	TGTGCCAGCACTACCCGACAGGGTGGCAATCAGCCCCAGCATTTT	CASTTRQGGNQPQHF
NA	TRBV7-2	TRBJ1-2	TRBD1	TGTGCCAGCACCGGACAGGGACGCGGTGGCTACACCTTC	CASTGQGRGGYTF
NA	TRBV7-6	TRBJ2-1	NA	TGTGCCAGCAGCCGTGCCCCCCGGGAGCAGTTCTTC	CASSRAPREQFF
NA	TRBV5-4	TRBJ2-4	NA	TGTGCCAGCAGTTACCGAGGCTTGCGCGGAAACATTCAGTACTTC	CASSYRGLRGNIQYF
NA	TRBV7-2	TRBJ1-5	TRBD1	TGTGCCAGCAGCTTAGGGGACAGTGGCAATCAGCCCCAGCATTTT	CASSLGDSGNQPQHF
NA	TRBV18	TRBJ1-2	TRBD1	TGTGCCAGCTCACCCGACAGGGAAGGCGATGGCTACACCTTC	CASSPDREGDGYTF
few	TRBV20-1	TRBJ1-1	NA	TGCAGTGCTAGGCGCGCGAACACTGAAGCTTTCTTT	CSARRANTEAFF
NA	TRBV7-8	TRBJ1-2	TRBD1	TGTGCCAGCAGCTTAAGCGGACAGGGGGTCGGCTACACCTTC	CASSLSGQGVGYTF
few	TRBV11-2	TRBJ1-2	TRBD1	TGTGCCAGCAGCCTCCGGGACAGCAATGGCTACACCTTC	CASSLRDSNGYTF
NA	TRBV11-1	TRBJ1-6	NA	TGTGCCAGCAGCCCACCGTTGCGGGATTCACCCCTCCACTTT	CASSPPLRDSPLHF
few	TRBV7-2	TRBJ2-5	NA	TGTGCCAGCAGCTTAGCTGGTCCAGGGACCCAGTACTTC	CASSLAGPGTQYF
many	TRBV29-1	TRBJ2-6	NA	TGCAGCGTCCAACGGGACATAAACTCTGGGGCCAACGTCCTGACTTTC	CSVQRDINSGANVLTF
NA	TRBV7-2	TRBJ2-7	TRBD2	TGTGCCAGCAGCTTAGGGCTAGCGGGGGTGTCCGAGCAGTACTTC	CASSLGLAGVSEQYF
NA	TRBV28	TRBJ1-2	NA	TGTGCCAGCACGGACACTAACTATGGCTACACCTTC	CASTDTNYGYTF
many	TRBV5-1	TRBJ2-5	TRBD2	TGCGCCAGCAGCTTGGGACTAGCGGGGTACCAAGAGACCCAGTACTTC	CASSLGLAGYQETQYF
NA	TRBV6-1	TRBJ2-1	TRBD2	TGTGCCAGCAGGAAGGGGACTAGCGGGGGGGCAGGTGAGCAGTTCTTC	CASRKGTSGGAGEQFF
NA	TRBV25-1	TRBJ1-6	NA	TGTGCCAGCAGTCGAGGGATAGTCACTATTCATAATTCACCCCTCCACTTT	CASSRGIVTIHNSPLHF
many	TRBV12-3/TRBV12-4	TRBJ2-3	TRBD2	TGTGCCAGCAGTTTTGAGTTTAGCGGGATCACAGATACGCAGTATTTT	CASSFEFSGITDTQYF
NA	TRBV24-1	TRBJ2-1	TRBD1	TGTGCCACCAGTGATCCCGGGACAGGGGGCGAGCAGTTCTTC	CATSDPGTGGEQFF
NA	TRBV27	TRBJ2-7	TRBD1	TGTGCCAGCAGTCCATGGGACAGAGCCTACGAGCAGTACTTC	CASSPWDRAYEQYF
many	TRBV6-5	TRBJ2-1	TRBD1	TGTGCCAGCAGCGAGTCGGGGGGACAGGGCCTTTTTTCCTACAATGAGCAGTTCTTC	CASSESGGQGLFSYNEQFF
NA	TRBV20-1	TRBJ1-1	NA	TGCAGTGCTAGAGATGGGGGGCTGGGAACTGAAGCTTTCTTT	CSARDGGLGTEAFF
few	TRBV15	TRBJ1-4	NA	TGTGCCACCAGCGGATGGAACAGGGCAGACGAAAAACTGTTTTTT	CATSGWNRADEKLFF